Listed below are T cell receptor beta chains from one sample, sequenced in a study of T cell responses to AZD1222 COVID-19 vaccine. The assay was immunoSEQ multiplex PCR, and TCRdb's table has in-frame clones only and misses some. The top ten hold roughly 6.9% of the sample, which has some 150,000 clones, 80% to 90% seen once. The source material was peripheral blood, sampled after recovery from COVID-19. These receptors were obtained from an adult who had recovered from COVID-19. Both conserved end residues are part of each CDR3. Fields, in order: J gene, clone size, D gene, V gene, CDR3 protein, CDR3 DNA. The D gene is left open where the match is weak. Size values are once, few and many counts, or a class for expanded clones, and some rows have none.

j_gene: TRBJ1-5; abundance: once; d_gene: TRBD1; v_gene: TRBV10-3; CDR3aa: CAISESRQGAQPQHF; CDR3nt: TGTGCCATCAGTGAGTCGCGGCAGGGGGCCCAGCCCCAGCATTTT
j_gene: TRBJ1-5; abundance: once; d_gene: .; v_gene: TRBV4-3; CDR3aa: CASSQGPGGNQPQHF; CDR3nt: TGCGCCAGCAGCCAAGGGCCAGGTGGCAATCAGCCCCAGCATTTT
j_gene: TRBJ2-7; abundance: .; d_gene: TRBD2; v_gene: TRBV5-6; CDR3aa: CASSPGGAREQYF; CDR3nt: TGTGCCAGCAGCCCGGGGGGGGCGAGGGAGCAGTACTTC
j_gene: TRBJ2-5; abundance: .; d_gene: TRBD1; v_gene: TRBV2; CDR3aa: CASNKDRGGGETQYF; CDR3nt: TGTGCCAGCAATAAGGACAGGGGTGGTGGAGAGACCCAGTACTTC
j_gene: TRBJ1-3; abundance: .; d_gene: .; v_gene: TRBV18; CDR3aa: CASSPPDGFGTIYF; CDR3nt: TGTGCCAGCTCACCACCGGACGGGTTTGGCACCATATATTTT
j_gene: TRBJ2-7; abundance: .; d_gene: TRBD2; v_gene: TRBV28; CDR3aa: CASSSRTSMIYEQYF; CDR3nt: TGTGCCAGCAGTTCTCGGACTAGTATGATCTACGAGCAGTACTTC
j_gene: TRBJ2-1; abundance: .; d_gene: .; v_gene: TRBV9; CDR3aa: CASSVVSSGYNEQFF; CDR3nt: TGTGCCAGCAGCGTAGTTAGTAGCGGCTACAATGAGCAGTTCTTC
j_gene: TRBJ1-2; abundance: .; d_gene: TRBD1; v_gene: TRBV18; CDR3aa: CASSPDRDYGYTF; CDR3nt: TGTGCCAGCTCCCCCGACAGGGACTATGGCTACACCTTC
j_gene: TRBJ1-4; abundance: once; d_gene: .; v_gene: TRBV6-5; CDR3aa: CASLDGGDNEKLFF; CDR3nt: TGTGCCAGTTTGGACGGGGGAGATAATGAAAAACTGTTTTTT
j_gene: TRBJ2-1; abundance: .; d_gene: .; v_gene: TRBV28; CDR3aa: CASSMWNEQFF; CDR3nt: TGTGCCAGCAGCATGTGGAATGAGCAGTTCTTC
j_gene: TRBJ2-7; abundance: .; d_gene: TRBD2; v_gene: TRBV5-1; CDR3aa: CASSDRLAGGSYEQYF; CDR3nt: TGCGCCAGCAGCGACAGACTAGCGGGGGGATCCTACGAGCAGTACTTC
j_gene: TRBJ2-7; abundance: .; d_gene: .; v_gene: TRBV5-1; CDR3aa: CASSLWPSRGMTYEQYF; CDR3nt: TGCGCCAGCAGCTTGTGGCCGAGTCGGGGGATGACCTACGAGCAGTACTTC
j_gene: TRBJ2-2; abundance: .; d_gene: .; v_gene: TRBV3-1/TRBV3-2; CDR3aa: CASSQDNRVGGELFF; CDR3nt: TGTGCCAGCAGCCAAGACAACAGGGTAGGAGGGGAGCTGTTTTTT
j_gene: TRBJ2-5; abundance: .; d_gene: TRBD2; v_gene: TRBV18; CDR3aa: CASSLGLAEETQYF; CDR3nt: TGTGCCAGCTCACTAGGACTAGCGGAAGAGACCCAGTACTTC
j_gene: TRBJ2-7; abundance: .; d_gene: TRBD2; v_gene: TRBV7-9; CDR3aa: CASTKGGLAGSHYEQYF; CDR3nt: TGTGCCAGCACCAAAGGGGGACTAGCGGGGTCCCACTACGAGCAGTACTTC
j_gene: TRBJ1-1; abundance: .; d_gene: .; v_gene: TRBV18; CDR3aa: CASSPPVSRNTEAFF; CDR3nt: TGTGCCAGCTCACCACCGGTCAGCCGCAACACTGAAGCTTTCTTT
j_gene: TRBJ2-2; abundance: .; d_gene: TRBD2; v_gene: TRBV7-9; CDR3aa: CASSNGLAGMWDTGELFF; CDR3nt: TGTGCCAGCAGCAACGGACTAGCGGGAATGTGGGACACCGGGGAGCTGTTTTTT
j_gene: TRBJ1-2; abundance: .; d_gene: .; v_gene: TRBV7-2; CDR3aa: CASSLAPGYGYTF; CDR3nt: TGTGCCAGCAGCTTAGCCCCGGGCTATGGCTACACCTTC
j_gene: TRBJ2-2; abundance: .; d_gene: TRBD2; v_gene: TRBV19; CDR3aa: CARALVGLAGGPVDVGELFF; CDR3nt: TGTGCCAGGGCCCTCGTAGGACTAGCGGGAGGGCCGGTAGACGTCGGGGAGCTGTTTTTT
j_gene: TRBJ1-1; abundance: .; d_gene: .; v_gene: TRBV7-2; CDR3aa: CASSLKRNTEAFF; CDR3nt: TGTGCCAGCAGCCTAAAGAGGAACACTGAAGCTTTCTTT
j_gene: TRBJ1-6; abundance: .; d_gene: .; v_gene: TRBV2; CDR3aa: CASSRNGGNNSPLHF; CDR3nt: TGTGCCAGCAGCCGAAACGGGGGAAATAATTCACCCCTCCACTTT
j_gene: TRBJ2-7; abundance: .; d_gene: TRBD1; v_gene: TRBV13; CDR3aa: CASSLGRGQGAYEQYF; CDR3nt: TGTGCCAGCAGCTTAGGCCGAGGACAGGGGGCGTACGAGCAGTACTTC
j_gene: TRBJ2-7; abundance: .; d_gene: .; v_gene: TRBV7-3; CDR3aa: CASSLSRGSYEQYF; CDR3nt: TGTGCCAGCAGCTTATCGCGGGGCTCCTACGAGCAGTACTTC
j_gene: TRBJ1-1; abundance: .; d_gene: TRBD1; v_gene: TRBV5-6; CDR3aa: CASSSRTGGTEAFF; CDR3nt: TGTGCCAGCAGCTCCCGGACAGGTGGGACTGAAGCTTTCTTT
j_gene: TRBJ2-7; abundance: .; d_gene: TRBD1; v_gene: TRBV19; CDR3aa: CASSLSGTGEYEQYF; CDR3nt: TGTGCCAGTAGTCTCTCCGGGACAGGGGAATACGAGCAGTACTTC
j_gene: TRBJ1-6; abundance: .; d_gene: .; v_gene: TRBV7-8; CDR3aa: CASSATWTVNSPLHF; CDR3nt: TGTGCCAGCAGCGCCACTTGGACTGTAAATTCACCCCTCCACTTT
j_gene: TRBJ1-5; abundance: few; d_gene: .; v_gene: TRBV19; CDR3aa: CASTSWGQSNQPQHF; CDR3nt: TGTGCCAGTACCTCATGGGGGCAGAGCAATCAGCCCCAGCATTTT
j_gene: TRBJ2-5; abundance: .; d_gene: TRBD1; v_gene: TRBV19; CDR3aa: CASSDQGEETQYF; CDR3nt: TGTGCCAGTAGTGACCAGGGGGAAGAGACCCAGTACTTC
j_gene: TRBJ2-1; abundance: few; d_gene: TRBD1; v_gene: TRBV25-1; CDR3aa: CASSGLRDRFYNEQFF; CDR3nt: TGTGCCAGCAGTGGGCTCCGGGACAGGTTCTACAATGAGCAGTTCTTC